This entry features one T cell receptor beta chain sequence. This table comes from immunoSEQ multiplex PCR, and its TCRdb copy is limited to in-frame clones, with some not included. In the table there are tens of thousands of clones, approximately 95% of which are singletons. The sample comes from a study of control samples from healthy donors and cancer patients. In germline, CDR1 is LNHDA, CDR2 SQIVND (reference sequence). Trimming removed 5 bases from V and 4 bases from J; junction bases left unmatched: 8. The CDR3 spans 15 residues. This TCR was sampled from a woman in her 30s in good health. The rearrangement uses TRBV19 and TRBJ2-1, with TRBD1 matching over 7 bases. Sequenced material: blood. CDR3 amino acids: CASSRPGQKYNEQFF. In DNA form, the CDR3 reads TGTGCCAGTAGTCGACCGGGACAGAAATACAATGAGCAGTTCTTC. Looking up the rest from reference TRBV19 and TRBJ2-1 gives the full variable domain: DGGITQSPKYLFRKEGQNVTLSCEQNLNHDAMYWYRQDPGQGLRLIYYSQIVNDFQKGDIAEGYSVSREKKESFPLTVTSAQKNPTAFYLCASSRPGQKYNEQFFGPGTRLTVL.